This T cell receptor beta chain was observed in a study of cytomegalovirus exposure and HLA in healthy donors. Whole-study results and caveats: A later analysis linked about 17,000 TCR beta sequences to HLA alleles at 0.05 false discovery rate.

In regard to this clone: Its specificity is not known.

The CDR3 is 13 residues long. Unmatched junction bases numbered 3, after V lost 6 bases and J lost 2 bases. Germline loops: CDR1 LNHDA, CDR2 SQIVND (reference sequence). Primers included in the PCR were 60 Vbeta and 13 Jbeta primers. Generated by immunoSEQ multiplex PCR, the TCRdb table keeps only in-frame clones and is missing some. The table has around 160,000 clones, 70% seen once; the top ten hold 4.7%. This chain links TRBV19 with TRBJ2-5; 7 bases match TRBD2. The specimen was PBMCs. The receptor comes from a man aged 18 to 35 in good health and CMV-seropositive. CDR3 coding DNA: TGTGCCAGTAGCGAGCGGGGACAAGAGACCCAGTACTTC. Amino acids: CASSERGQETQYF.